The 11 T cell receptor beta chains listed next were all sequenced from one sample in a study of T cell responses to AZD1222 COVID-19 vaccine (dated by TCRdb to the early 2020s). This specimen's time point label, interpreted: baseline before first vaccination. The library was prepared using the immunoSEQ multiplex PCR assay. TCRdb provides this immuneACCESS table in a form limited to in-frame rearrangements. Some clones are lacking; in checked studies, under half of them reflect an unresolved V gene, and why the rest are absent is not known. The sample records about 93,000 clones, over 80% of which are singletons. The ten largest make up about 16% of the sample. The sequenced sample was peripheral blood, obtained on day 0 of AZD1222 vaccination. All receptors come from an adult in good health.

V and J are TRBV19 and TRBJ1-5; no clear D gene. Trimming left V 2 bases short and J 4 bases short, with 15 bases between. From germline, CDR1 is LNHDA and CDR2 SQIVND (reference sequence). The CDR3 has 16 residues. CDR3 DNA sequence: TGTGCCAGTAGTATAAGCTCCTGGAGGGTGAATCAGCCCCAGCATTTT. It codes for CASSISSWRVNQPQHF.

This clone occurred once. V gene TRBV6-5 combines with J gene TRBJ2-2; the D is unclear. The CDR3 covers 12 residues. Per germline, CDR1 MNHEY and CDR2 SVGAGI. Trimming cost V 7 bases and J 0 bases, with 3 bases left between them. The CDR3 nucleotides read TGTGCCAGCAACACGAACACCGGGGAGCTGTTTTTT. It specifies CASNTNTGELFF.

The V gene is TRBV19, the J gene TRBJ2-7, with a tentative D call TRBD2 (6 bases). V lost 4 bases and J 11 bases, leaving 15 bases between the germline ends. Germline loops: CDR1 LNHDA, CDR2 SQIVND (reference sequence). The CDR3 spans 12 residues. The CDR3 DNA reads TGTGCCAGTAGTAGCGGGACTCTAGCAAAGTACTTC. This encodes CASSSGTLAKYF.

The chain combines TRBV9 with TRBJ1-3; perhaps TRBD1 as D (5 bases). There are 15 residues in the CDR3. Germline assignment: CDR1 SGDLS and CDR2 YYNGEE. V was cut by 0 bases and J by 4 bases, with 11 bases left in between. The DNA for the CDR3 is TGTGCCAGCAGCGTAGCAGGGTCCTCGGGAAACACCATATATTTT. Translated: CASSVAGSSGNTIYF.

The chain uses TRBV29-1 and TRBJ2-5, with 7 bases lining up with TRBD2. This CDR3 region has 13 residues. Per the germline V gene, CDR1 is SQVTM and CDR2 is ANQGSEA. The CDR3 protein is CRGEGPLQETQYF. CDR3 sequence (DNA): TGCAGGGGGGAGGGGCCGCTCCAAGAGACCCAGTACTTC.

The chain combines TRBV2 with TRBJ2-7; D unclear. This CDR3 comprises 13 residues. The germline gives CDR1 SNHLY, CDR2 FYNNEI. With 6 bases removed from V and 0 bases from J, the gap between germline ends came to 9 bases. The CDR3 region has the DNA TGTGCCAGCAGATCAGGCCCCTCCTACGAGCAGTACTTC. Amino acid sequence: CASRSGPSYEQYF.

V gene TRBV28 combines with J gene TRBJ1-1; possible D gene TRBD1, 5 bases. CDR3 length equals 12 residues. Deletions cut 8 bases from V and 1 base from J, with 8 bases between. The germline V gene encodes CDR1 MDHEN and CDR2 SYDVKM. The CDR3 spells CASVQANTEAFF. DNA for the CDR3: TGTGCCAGCGTACAGGCGAACACTGAAGCTTTCTTT.

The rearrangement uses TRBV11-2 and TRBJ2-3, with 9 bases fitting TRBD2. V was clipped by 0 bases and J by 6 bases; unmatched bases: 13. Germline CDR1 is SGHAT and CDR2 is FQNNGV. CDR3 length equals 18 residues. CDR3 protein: CASSLDRPHLAGMDTQYF. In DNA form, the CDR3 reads TGTGCCAGCAGCTTAGATCGCCCCCATCTAGCGGGAATGGATACGCAGTATTTT.

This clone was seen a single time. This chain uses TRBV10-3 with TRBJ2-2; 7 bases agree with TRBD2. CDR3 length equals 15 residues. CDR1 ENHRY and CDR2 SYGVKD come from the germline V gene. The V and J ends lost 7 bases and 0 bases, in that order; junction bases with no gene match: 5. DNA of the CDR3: TGTGCCATCAAGGCGGGAGTCTCGAACACCGGGGAGCTGTTTTTT. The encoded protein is CAIKAGVSNTGELFF.

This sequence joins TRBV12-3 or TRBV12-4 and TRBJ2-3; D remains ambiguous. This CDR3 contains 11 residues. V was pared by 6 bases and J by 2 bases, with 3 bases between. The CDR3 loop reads CASRYTDTQYF. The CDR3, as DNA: TGTGCCAGCAGGTACACAGATACGCAGTATTTT.

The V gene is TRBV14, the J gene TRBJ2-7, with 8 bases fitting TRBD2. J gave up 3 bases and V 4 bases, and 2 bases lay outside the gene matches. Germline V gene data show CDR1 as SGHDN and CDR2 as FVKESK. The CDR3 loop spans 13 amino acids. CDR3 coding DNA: TGTGCCAGCAGCCCCGGGACTAGCTACGAGCAGTACTTC. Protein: CASSPGTSYEQYF.